The clone carrying this T cell receptor (beta chain) was seen a handful of times. The entry originates in a study of blood T cells in healthy people across ages. Germline V gives CDR1 SEHNR, CDR2 FQNEAQ (reference sequence). The CDR3 runs to 15 residues. V dropped 5 bases and J dropped 7; count of bases not matched to a gene: 10. Sample-barcoded 5' priming and a J-beta primer mix drove a second PCR of 7 to 11 cycles. TCRdb analysed the 5' RACE reads with MiXCR anew, one entry per CDR3 protein. Here the sample spans hundreds of thousands of distinct CDR3 sequences, 48% being singletons. This receptor was taken from a man aged 25-45 years in good health. The chain links TRBV7-9 to TRBJ1-4; TRBD1 matches at 7 bases. The sample was blood. The CDR3 DNA reads TGTGCCAGCAGCAAAGAGACAGGGTTGAGTGAAAAACTGTTTTTT. It encodes CASSKETGLSEKLFF.